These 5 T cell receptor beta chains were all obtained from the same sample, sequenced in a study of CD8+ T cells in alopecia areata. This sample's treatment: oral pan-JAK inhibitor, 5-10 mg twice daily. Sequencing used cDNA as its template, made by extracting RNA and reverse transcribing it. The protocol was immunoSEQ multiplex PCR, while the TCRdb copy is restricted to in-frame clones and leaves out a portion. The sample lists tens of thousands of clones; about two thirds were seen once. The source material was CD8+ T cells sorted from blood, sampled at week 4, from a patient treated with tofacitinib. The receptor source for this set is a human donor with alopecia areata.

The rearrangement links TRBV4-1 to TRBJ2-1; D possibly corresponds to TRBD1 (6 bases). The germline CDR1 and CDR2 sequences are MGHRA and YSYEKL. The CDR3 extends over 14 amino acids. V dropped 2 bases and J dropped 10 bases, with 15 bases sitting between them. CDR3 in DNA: TGCGCCAGCAGCCAAAAGGACAGCTTTAACGAGCAGTTCTTC. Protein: CASSQKDSFNEQFF.

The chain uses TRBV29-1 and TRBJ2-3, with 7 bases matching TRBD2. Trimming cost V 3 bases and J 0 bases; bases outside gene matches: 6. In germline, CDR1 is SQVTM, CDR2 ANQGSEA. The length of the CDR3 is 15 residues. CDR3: CSVEGREPSTDTQYF. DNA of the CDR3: TGCAGCGTTGAGGGGAGGGAACCTAGCACAGATACGCAGTATTTT.

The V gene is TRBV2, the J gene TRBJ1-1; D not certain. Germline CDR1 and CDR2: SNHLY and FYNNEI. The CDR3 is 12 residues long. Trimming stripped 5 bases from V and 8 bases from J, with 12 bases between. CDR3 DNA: TGTGCCAGCAGTAAAGGATCACGGGAAGCTTTCTTT. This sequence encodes CASSKGSREAFF.

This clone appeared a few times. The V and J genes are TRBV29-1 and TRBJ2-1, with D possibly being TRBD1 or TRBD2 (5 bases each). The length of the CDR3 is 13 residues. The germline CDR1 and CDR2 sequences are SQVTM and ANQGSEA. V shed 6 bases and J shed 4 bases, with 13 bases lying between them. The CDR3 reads CSVLGGLYNEQFF. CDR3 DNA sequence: TGCAGCGTACTTGGGGGATTGTACAATGAGCAGTTCTTC.

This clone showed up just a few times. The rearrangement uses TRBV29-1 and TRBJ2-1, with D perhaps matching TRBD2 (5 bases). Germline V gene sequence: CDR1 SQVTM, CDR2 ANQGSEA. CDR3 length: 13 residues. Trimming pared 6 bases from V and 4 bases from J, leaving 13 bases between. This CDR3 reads CSVGGNLYNEQFF. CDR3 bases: TGCAGCGTAGGAGGTAACCTATACAATGAGCAGTTCTTC.